Each of the 23 T cell receptor beta chains below was sequenced from the same sample in a study of blood T cell repertoires in COVID-19. Produced via immunoSEQ multiplex PCR; TCRdb's table is partial and in-frame only. Seen here are under 250,000 clones, about 85% observed once, and the top ten hold 2.9%. The sample consisted of peripheral blood. The receptors derive from a man aged 50-60 years who had recovered from COVID-19.

This chain uses TRBV10-3 with TRBJ1-2; D not certain. The germline V gene encodes CDR1 ENHRY and CDR2 SYGVKD. This CDR3 is built from 14 residues. V was trimmed by 1 base and J by 0 bases, leaving 6 bases between them. Written as DNA, the CDR3 is TGTGCCATCAGTGAGTACAGTGCTAACTATGGCTACACCTTC. Encoded protein: CAISEYSANYGYTF.

The chain combines TRBV6-5 with TRBJ2-3; the D is unclear. The germline V gene has CDR1 MNHEY and CDR2 SVGAGI. Deletions cut 6 bases from V and 2 bases from J, with 15 bases between. The CDR3 spans 15 residues. In nucleotides, the CDR3 is TGTGCCAGCAGCCCCTATCGCTCTTCCACAGATACGCAGTATTTT. Its translation is CASSPYRSSTDTQYF.

This sequence joins TRBV13 and TRBJ2-2; D not resolved. CDR3 length: 14 amino acids. The V gene's germline CDR1 is PRHDT and CDR2 FYEKMQ (reference sequence). V lost 1 base and J 7 bases, leaving 10 bases between the germline ends. The CDR3 loop reads CASSLEVKSGELFF. The CDR3 coding sequence is TGTGCCAGCAGCTTAGAAGTAAAGAGCGGGGAGCTGTTTTTT.

A single count supports this clone. The V gene is TRBV28, the J gene TRBJ1-2; 9 bases fit TRBD1. Germline V gives CDR1 MDHEN, CDR2 SYDVKM. The CDR3 length is 14 residues. The J segment lost 8 bases and the V segment lost 6 bases, leaving 10 bases of the junction unmatched. CDR3 protein: CASSPLGTGRGYTF. CDR3 coding DNA: TGTGCCAGCAGCCCACTCGGGACAGGGCGCGGCTACACCTTC.

CDR3 in amino acids: CASSLGGGPNYGYTF. CDR3 nucleotides: TGTGCCAGCAGCTTGGGGGGCGGTCCTAACTATGGCTACACCTTC. This rearrangement joins TRBV5-4 to TRBJ1-2, with D perhaps matching TRBD1 (5 bases). The CDR3 consists of 15 residues. The germline CDR1 and CDR2 sequences are SGHNT and YYREEE (reference sequence). V was shortened by 0 bases and J by 0 bases, with 9 bases between the two germline ends.

This chain links TRBV11-2 with TRBJ2-3; 8 bases line up with TRBD2. This CDR3 region has 13 residues. Trimming took 8 bases from V and 0 from J; bases not matched to a gene: 1. CDR1 and CDR2 from the germline V gene are SGHAT and FQNNGV. The CDR3 DNA is TGTGCCAGCGGACTAGCCAGCACAGATACGCAGTATTTT. Translation: CASGLASTDTQYF. The full variable domain, with the rest looked up from reference TRBV11-2 and TRBJ2-3, is EAGVAQSPRYKIIEKRQSVAFWCNPISGHATLYWYQQILGQGPKLLIQFQNNGVVDDSQLPKDRFSAERLKGVDSTLKIQPAKLEDSAVYLCASGLASTDTQYFGPGTRLTVL.

The J gene is TRBJ2-2, the V gene TRBV18; TRBD1 matches 9 bases. Germline V gene data show CDR1 as KGHSH and CDR2 as LQKENI. This CDR3 spans 16 amino acids. V lost 3 bases, J lost 5 bases, and 7 bases stayed unmatched. The CDR3 nucleotides read TGTGCCAGCTCACCCCAAGGACAGGGGAAGACCGGGGAGCTGTTTTTT. Residues: CASSPQGQGKTGELFF.

The gene calls are TRBV7-9 and TRBJ1-4, with TRBD1 matching over 11 bases. Germline loops: CDR1 SEHNR, CDR2 FQNEAQ (reference sequence). V was clipped by 5 bases and J by 7 bases; unmatched bases: 12. This CDR3 has 17 amino acids. The CDR3, as DNA: TGTGCCAGCAGCCCGGGACAGGGGGTAGGGCTCGGTGAAAAACTGTTTTTT. It codes for CASSPGQGVGLGEKLFF.

The rearrangement joins TRBV6-5 to TRBJ1-5; tentative D call: TRBD1 (5 bases). V gave up 7 bases and J gave up 3 bases, with 13 bases separating them. The CDR3 sequence is 14 residues long. In germline, CDR1 is MNHEY, CDR2 SVGAGI. CDR3 nucleotide sequence: TGTGCCAGCACGGAAGGGGCGTTCAATCAGCCCCAGCATTTT. Its protein is CASTEGAFNQPQHF.

This clone was recorded only once. The V call is TRBV9, the J call TRBJ2-5; a weak D match, TRBD2 (6 bases). CDR1 SGDLS and CDR2 YYNGEE come from the germline V gene. This CDR3 is 14 amino acids long. Between the trimmed V and J ends, which lost 0 bases and 5 bases, there was a span of 11 bases. As DNA, the CDR3 is TGTGCCAGCAGCGTAGTTGGGGGGACGGAGACCCAGTACTTC. Translating it yields CASSVVGGTETQYF.

A few counts support this clone. This same CDR3 is encoded by further DNA sequences in the sample. The gene calls are TRBV30 and TRBJ1-5; D ambiguous. The germline V gene has CDR1 GTSNPN and CDR2 SVGIG (reference sequence). Trimming removed 1 base from V and 3 bases from J, with 7 bases in between. There are 13 residues in the CDR3. The CDR3: CAWSGGDNQPQHF. As DNA, the CDR3 is TGTGCCTGGAGTGGGGGAGACAATCAGCCCCAGCATTTT. The whole variable domain, remainder taken from reference TRBV30 and TRBJ1-5, is SQTIHQWPATLVQPVGSPLSLECTVEGTSNPNLYWYRQAAGRGLQLLFYSVGIGQISSEVPQNLSASRPQDRQFILSSKKLLLSDSGFYLCAWSGGDNQPQHFGDGTRLSIL.

This clone was observed a few times. The V gene is TRBV5-1, the J gene TRBJ2-2; tentative D call: TRBD1 (6 bases). V was shortened by 8 bases and J by 8 bases, with 16 bases between the two germline ends. The CDR3 covers 13 residues. The germline CDR1 and CDR2 sequences are SGHRS and YFSETQ. The CDR3 nucleotides read TGCGCCAGGGGACCCAGGGGCGTGGGGGAGCTGTTTTTT. Protein product: CARGPRGVGELFF.

V is TRBV9 and J is TRBJ2-1; TRBD2 agrees at 10 bases. V shed 0 bases, J shed 0 bases, and the junction held 3 bases outside the gene matches. Germline V CDR1 and CDR2: SGDLS, YYNGEE. The length of the CDR3 is 17 residues. The CDR3 protein is CASSVVPSGSSYNEQFF. In DNA form, the CDR3 reads TGTGCCAGCAGCGTAGTGCCTAGCGGGAGCTCCTACAATGAGCAGTTCTTC.

The rearrangement joins TRBV6-6 to TRBJ1-5, with D unclear. V dropped 5 bases and J dropped 13 bases, with 24 bases sitting between them. The CDR3 is made up of 15 amino acids. Germline CDR1 and CDR2: MNHNY and SVGAGI (reference sequence). Written as DNA, the CDR3 is TGTGCCAGCAGTGATGGAAAATCAGGATTCCACCAACAGCATTTT. It codes for CASSDGKSGFHQQHF.

The V gene is TRBV2, the J gene TRBJ2-5; TRBD1 matches 11 bases. V shed 6 bases and J 5 bases; nucleotides not matched to a gene: 8. Germline V gives CDR1 SNHLY, CDR2 FYNNEI. CDR3 length equals 15 residues. CDR3 region: CASSTRTGGRETQYF. CDR3 nucleotides: TGTGCCAGCAGCACAAGGACAGGGGGCAGGGAGACCCAGTACTTC.

The gene calls are TRBV3-1 (or the pseudogene TRBV3-2) and TRBJ2-3; the match to TRBD2 covers 8 bases. J was trimmed by 2 bases and V by 3 bases; bases with no gene match: 19. This CDR3 comprises 20 residues. CDR1 is LGHDT, CDR2 YNNKEL, per germline (reference sequence). In DNA form, the CDR3 reads TGTGCCAGCAGCCAGGTAGTGGGGCTAGCGGGTCAGCCCTTCACAGATACGCAGTATTTT. Its protein product is CASSQVVGLAGQPFTDTQYF.

This clone was recorded once. This chain connects TRBV6-5 to TRBJ2-2, with a tentative D call TRBD2 (6 bases). The CDR3 loop spans 13 amino acids. The V gene's germline CDR1 is MNHEY and CDR2 SVGAGI. Deletions cut 10 bases from V and 1 base from J, with 10 bases between. The CDR3 DNA sequence: TGTGCCACTAGGGACTGGAACACCGGGGAGCTGTTTTTT. Its protein is CATRDWNTGELFF.

The CDR3 is CAGTALSGRAADTQYF. As DNA, the CDR3 is TGTGCCGGGACGGCCCTCAGCGGGAGGGCCGCAGATACGCAGTATTTT. The V gene is TRBV7-9, the J gene TRBJ2-3, with 10 bases identical to TRBD2. CDR1 is SEHNR and CDR2 is FQNEAQ in the germline V gene (reference sequence). The CDR3 runs 16 residues. V lost 11 bases, J lost 4 bases, and 15 bases stayed unmatched.

The chain combines TRBV6-1 with TRBJ1-5, with 8 bases that match TRBD1. The length of the CDR3 is 11 residues. The V gene end was trimmed by 8 bases and the J gene end by 7 bases; junction bases not matched to a gene: 1. Germline V gene lookup returns CDR1 MNHNS and CDR2 SASEGT. The CDR3 DNA is TGTGCCAGCGCAGGGGGCCAGCCCCAGCATTTT. This sequence encodes CASAGGQPQHF.

The gene calls are TRBV5-1 and TRBJ2-2; 13 nucleotides match TRBD2. V shed 0 bases and J 4 bases; nucleotides not matched to a gene: 6. This CDR3 is built from 18 residues. From germline, CDR1 is SGHRS and CDR2 YFSETQ. The CDR3 spells CASSLGTTSGRGTGELFF. The CDR3 bases are TGCGCCAGCAGCTTGGGCACTACTAGCGGGAGGGGCACCGGGGAGCTGTTTTTT.

The V and J genes are TRBV28 and TRBJ2-5; TRBD1 might be the D (5 bases). The V gene lost 2 bases and the J gene lost 2 bases, with 15 bases spanning the gap. Germline V gene lookup returns CDR1 MDHEN and CDR2 SYDVKM. The CDR3 sequence is 16 residues long. This CDR3 is CASSLRGRSKQETQYF. DNA for the CDR3: TGTGCCAGCAGTTTAAGGGGCAGGTCGAAGCAAGAGACCCAGTACTTC.

This sequence joins TRBV28 and TRBJ1-4; D is ambiguous. This CDR3 spans 15 amino acids. Germline V gene lookup returns CDR1 MDHEN and CDR2 SYDVKM. With 1 base removed from V and 7 bases from J, the gap between germline ends came to 13 bases. The CDR3 nucleotides are TGTGCCAGCAGTTTATATTTAGGGAGAGGTGAAAAACTGTTTTTT. Amino acids: CASSLYLGRGEKLFF.

The rearrangement joins TRBV28 to TRBJ2-1, with TRBD2 matching over 10 bases. V trimming: 6 bases; J trimming: 4 bases; junction bases outside the gene matches: 6. CDR1 MDHEN and CDR2 SYDVKM come from the germline V gene. The CDR3 is made up of 15 amino acids. The CDR3 spells CASRPAGGMYNEQFF. CDR3 nucleotide sequence: TGTGCCAGCAGACCAGCGGGAGGGATGTACAATGAGCAGTTCTTC.